The rows below give T cell receptor beta chains drawn from one sample of a study of OX40 agonist ivuxolimab in advanced cancers. Method: immunoSEQ multiplex PCR; TCRdb's copy keeps in-frame clones and lacks some. The sample has about 40,000 clones, around nine tenths seen once. The sequencing used CD4+ or CD8+ T cells sorted from blood, collected in a trial of the OX40 agonist ivuxolimab. These TCRs come from an adult with an advanced solid tumor such as melanoma, head and neck, liver or kidney cancer. The CDR3 runs from the conserved cysteine through the conserved F or W. The D gene is left open where the match is weak. A clone size is listed for some rows: how often the clone was seen (once, few, many), or a class if it is expanded.

clone_size: few; j_call: TRBJ2-5; d_call: .; v_call: TRBV9; cdr3_nt: TGTGCCAGCAGCCCGAGGGAAGGGGGGGTTCTTCAAGAGACCCAGTACTTC; cdr3_aa: CASSPREGGVLQETQYF
clone_size: .; j_call: TRBJ2-7; d_call: TRBD1; v_call: TRBV27; cdr3_nt: TGTGCCAGCAGTTTAGGACAGGGTACCACCAACGAACACTTCTCCTACGAGCAGTACTTC; cdr3_aa: CASSLGQGTTNEHFSYEQYF
clone_size: .; j_call: TRBJ2-1; d_call: .; v_call: TRBV19; cdr3_nt: TGTGCCAGTAGTATTAGTGGGGGGGCCTTCAATGAGCAGTTCTTC; cdr3_aa: CASSISGGAFNEQFF
clone_size: once; j_call: TRBJ1-1; d_call: TRBD1; v_call: TRBV27; cdr3_nt: TGTGCCAGCAGTCTCGAAGGGGCCGGGACAGGGAACACTGAAGCTTTCTTT; cdr3_aa: CASSLEGAGTGNTEAFF
clone_size: .; j_call: TRBJ2-1; d_call: .; v_call: TRBV9; cdr3_nt: TGTGCCAGCAGCGTAGGCGTATACAATGAGCAGTTCTTC; cdr3_aa: CASSVGVYNEQFF
clone_size: once; j_call: TRBJ1-1; d_call: TRBD1; v_call: TRBV15; cdr3_nt: TGTGCCACCAGCAGGGACAGGGGGCGGTCGGGGACTGAAGCTTTCTTT; cdr3_aa: CATSRDRGRSGTEAFF
clone_size: .; j_call: TRBJ2-3; d_call: .; v_call: TRBV7-3; cdr3_nt: TGTGCCAGCAGCCCACGGGGTAGCACAGATACGCAGTATTTT; cdr3_aa: CASSPRGSTDTQYF
clone_size: .; j_call: TRBJ2-3; d_call: .; v_call: TRBV9; cdr3_nt: TGTGCCAGCAGTACCCTTTCAGATACGCAGTATTTT; cdr3_aa: CASSTLSDTQYF
clone_size: .; j_call: TRBJ1-1; d_call: TRBD1; v_call: TRBV27; cdr3_nt: TGTGCCAGCAGTTACCTCGGACAGGGACGTACTGAAGCTTTCTTT; cdr3_aa: CASSYLGQGRTEAFF
clone_size: .; j_call: TRBJ2-7; d_call: .; v_call: TRBV19; cdr3_nt: TGTGCCAGTAGTATAGGGGGCACGGAATCCTACGAGCAGTACTTC; cdr3_aa: CASSIGGTESYEQYF
clone_size: .; j_call: TRBJ1-3; d_call: TRBD1; v_call: TRBV9; cdr3_nt: TGTGCCAGCAGCACCGACAGGGCTGGAAACACCATATATTTT; cdr3_aa: CASSTDRAGNTIYF
clone_size: .; j_call: TRBJ2-7; d_call: .; v_call: TRBV27; cdr3_nt: TGTGCCAGCAGTTTACAGGGTTTTTCAAACGAGCAGTACTTC; cdr3_aa: CASSLQGFSNEQYF
clone_size: .; j_call: TRBJ1-5; d_call: .; v_call: TRBV27; cdr3_nt: TGTGCCAGCAAGGACGGGACAAATAGCAATCAGCCCCAGCATTTT; cdr3_aa: CASKDGTNSNQPQHF
clone_size: .; j_call: TRBJ1-1; d_call: .; v_call: TRBV4-3; cdr3_nt: TGCGCCAGCAGCCCCTCCCAGGGGCTGGGTGATGAAGCTTTCTTT; cdr3_aa: CASSPSQGLGDEAFF
clone_size: few; j_call: TRBJ1-4; d_call: .; v_call: TRBV5-1; cdr3_nt: TGCGCCAGCAGCTTGGAACCCCAGGCAGAAAAACTGTTTTTT; cdr3_aa: CASSLEPQAEKLFF
clone_size: once; j_call: TRBJ2-7; d_call: .; v_call: TRBV5-6; cdr3_nt: TGTGCCAGCAGCTTGGTCCGGGGGCCCTCCTACGAGCAGTACTTC; cdr3_aa: CASSLVRGPSYEQYF
clone_size: .; j_call: TRBJ1-5; d_call: TRBD1; v_call: TRBV6-6; cdr3_nt: TGTGCCAGCAGAGGGGAGAGGGGGCGAAGTCAGCCCCAGCATTTT; cdr3_aa: CASRGERGRSQPQHF
clone_size: once; j_call: TRBJ2-1; d_call: .; v_call: TRBV15; cdr3_nt: TGTGCCACCAGCAGAGGTGGGGGCCTAAGCTCCTACAATGAGCAGTTCTTC; cdr3_aa: CATSRGGGLSSYNEQFF
clone_size: .; j_call: TRBJ1-2; d_call: .; v_call: TRBV5-8; cdr3_nt: TGTGCCAGCAGTTCCTCAGGGGAGGGCTACACCTTC; cdr3_aa: CASSSSGEGYTF
clone_size: .; j_call: TRBJ2-7; d_call: .; v_call: TRBV10-3; cdr3_nt: TGTGCCATTACGACGAATAGGGACGGAGCCTACGAGCAGTACTTC; cdr3_aa: CAITTNRDGAYEQYF